Described below is a single T cell receptor (beta chain) sequence and its context. The PCR ran on 60 Vbeta and 13 Jbeta primers. TCRdb's copy holds only in-frame clones and misses some; the assay was immunoSEQ multiplex PCR. The sample has 160,000 or so clones; 65% to 85% are singletons. Germline V gives CDR1 MNHEY, CDR2 SVGAGI. V lost 5 bases and J lost 4, with 9 bases in between. This CDR3 has 14 amino acids. These data belong to a study of cytomegalovirus exposure and HLA in healthy donors. Across the study: In an earlier analysis, 95 million to 140 million unique TCR beta sequences were found from some 170 million T cells.

The chain carries TRBV6-5 and TRBJ1-6, with a weak D call TRBD1 (5 bases). Sequenced material: PBMCs. The TCR was taken from a male donor in good health and CMV-seropositive. The CDR3 sequence is CASSGTPYNSPLHF. CDR3 bases: TGTGCCAGCAGTGGGACTCCTTATAATTCACCCCTCCACTTT.